Below are 15 T cell receptor beta chains sequenced from a single sample in a study of memory CD4+ T cells and cytomegalovirus serostatus. Single viable CD3+CD4+CD8-CD45RO+ cells were sorted as the memory CD4+ T cells. Using immunoSEQ multiplex PCR, the repertoire was profiled, and TCRdb retains in-frame clones only, with some absent. The sample shows 80,000 or so clones, approximately 78% of them seen only once. Material: memory CD4+ T cells from blood. The source of these receptors is an adult in good health and CMV-seropositive.

The J gene is TRBJ2-3, the V gene TRBV15; D is undetermined. The CDR3 runs to 12 residues. Per germline, CDR1 LNHNV and CDR2 YYDKDF (reference sequence). Between the trimmed V and J ends, which lost 0 bases and 11 bases, there was a span of 9 bases. CDR3 sequence (DNA): TGTGCCACCAGCAGAGATGATTCTAGGCAGTATTTT. This gives the protein CATSRDDSRQYF.

The genes are TRBV10-3 and TRBJ1-2; D call uncertain. The CDR3 spans 16 residues. Germline-derived CDR1 and CDR2 are ENHRY and SYGVKD. Trimming removed 3 bases from V and 3 bases from J, with 17 bases in between. CDR3 region: CAISEGRGNAHYGYTF. The CDR3 bases are TGTGCCATCAGTGAAGGTCGTGGGAACGCCCACTATGGCTACACCTTC.

V usage is TRBV6-1 and J usage is TRBJ1-2, with D possibly being TRBD1 (5 bases). The germline V gene has CDR1 MNHNS and CDR2 SASEGT. This CDR3 spans 16 amino acids. V was cut by 3 bases and J by 4 bases, with 18 bases left in between. The CDR3 is CASSESGGTDLYGYTF. DNA of the CDR3: TGTGCCAGCAGTGAGTCTGGGGGAACAGACCTCTATGGCTACACCTTC.

The J gene is TRBJ2-1, the V gene TRBV19; 9 nucleotides align to TRBD1. The germline V gene has CDR1 LNHDA and CDR2 SQIVND (reference sequence). CDR3 length: 15 amino acids. V trimming: 6 bases; J trimming: 7 bases; junction bases outside the gene matches: 10. The CDR3 spells CASRSSGTGMNEQFF. The CDR3 DNA follows: TGTGCCAGTAGATCCTCCGGGACAGGGATGAATGAGCAGTTCTTC.

The rearrangement links TRBV4-1 to TRBJ2-3; TRBD1 agrees at 9 bases. Germline V gives CDR1 MGHRA, CDR2 YSYEKL. V lost 3 bases to trimming and J lost 2 bases; unmatched junction nucleotides: 9. The CDR3 is 17 residues long. CDR3 in amino acids: CASSHPKGQGYTDTQYF. As DNA, the CDR3 is TGCGCCAGCAGCCATCCCAAGGGACAGGGTTACACAGATACGCAGTATTTT.

The rearrangement links TRBV19 to TRBJ1-2; D remains unclear. Germline values: CDR1 LNHDA, CDR2 SQIVND (reference sequence). V was pared by 7 bases and J by 0 bases, with 21 bases between. This CDR3 spans 17 amino acids. CDR3 bases: TGTGCCAGTACCGACATATTAGGGCTTGGAGCTAACTATGGCTACACCTTC. Translated, it gives CASTDILGLGANYGYTF.

This sequence joins TRBV25-1 and TRBJ2-7, with D tentatively TRBD1 (6 bases). The germline V and J ends were trimmed by 5 bases and 3 bases, with 17 bases remaining between them. This CDR3 contains 15 residues. Looked up from germline, CDR1 is MGHDK and CDR2 is SYGVNS. The CDR3 sequence: CASSLRAGVGYEQYF. CDR3 DNA sequence: TGTGCCAGCAGTCTTCGAGCAGGGGTGGGCTACGAGCAGTACTTC.

V is TRBV11-3 and J is TRBJ2-3; the D gene is possibly TRBD2 (6 bases). The CDR3 is 14 residues long. The germline gives CDR1 SGHNT, CDR2 YENEEA. Trimming took 6 bases from V and 6 from J, leaving 16 bases between them. The CDR3 nucleotides are TGTGCCAGCAGTAAACAGCGGGCCGGGGATACGCAGTATTTT. Protein sequence: CASSKQRAGDTQYF.

This chain uses TRBV7-2 with TRBJ2-3, with D tentatively TRBD2 (5 bases). Trimming cost V 5 bases and J 4 bases, with 22 bases left between them. The germline V gene has CDR1 SGHTA and CDR2 FQGNSA. CDR3 length equals 17 residues. The CDR3 bases are TGTGCCAGCAGCCCACTTGAGGGCCTGAGAAGGGCAGATACGCAGTATTTT. This encodes CASSPLEGLRRADTQYF.

This sequence joins TRBV5-1 and TRBJ1-3, with D uncertain. The CDR3 extends over 15 amino acids. Per germline, CDR1 SGHRS and CDR2 YFSETQ. Trimming removed 4 bases at V and 4 bases at J, with 15 bases between. Here the CDR3 reads CASSPDLDRGNTIYF. As DNA, the CDR3 is TGCGCCAGCAGCCCGGATCTGGACCGAGGAAACACCATATATTTT. Full variable domain (outside the CDR3, taken from reference TRBV5-1 and TRBJ1-3): KAGVTQTPRYLIKTRGQQVTLSCSPISGHRSVSWYQQTPGQGLQFLFEYFSETQRNKGNFPGRFSGRQFSNSRSEMNVSTLELGDSALYLCASSPDLDRGNTIYFGEGSWLTVV.

V gene TRBV29-1 combines with J gene TRBJ2-1; possibly TRBD2 for D (6 bases). Germline CDR1 reads SQVTM; CDR2 reads ANQGSEA. V was shortened by 4 bases and J by 5 bases, with 15 bases between the two germline ends. This CDR3 is built from 14 residues. The CDR3 region is CSVGGLASNNEQFF. In DNA form, the CDR3 reads TGCAGCGTTGGGGGTCTAGCGAGTAACAATGAGCAGTTCTTC.

J is TRBJ2-7 and V is TRBV7-6, with D tentatively TRBD2 (6 bases). Trimming took 3 bases from V and 3 from J, leaving 9 bases between them. Germline V lookup: CDR1 SGHVS, CDR2 FNYEAQ. The CDR3 sequence is 13 residues long. The CDR3 loop reads CASSFGRDYEQYF. The CDR3 bases are TGTGCCAGCAGCTTCGGGAGAGACTACGAGCAGTACTTC.

This clone has a handful of counts. The chain uses TRBV18 and TRBJ1-3; D is possibly TRBD1 (5 bases). This CDR3 region has 14 residues. CDR1 KGHSH and CDR2 LQKENI come from the germline V gene. The V and J ends lost 5 bases and 1 base respectively, with 9 bases between them. CDR3 DNA: TGTGCCAGCTCAAGGGACCTATCTGGAAACACCATATATTTT. Translating gives CASSRDLSGNTIYF.

The chain is built from TRBV28 and TRBJ2-2; 7 bases match TRBD2. Germline V gives CDR1 MDHEN, CDR2 SYDVKM. The CDR3 length is 14 residues. The trim removed 6 bases at V and 7 bases at J, leaving 8 bases unmatched. The CDR3 coding sequence is TGTGCCAGCAGCCCCGTGGGGGGGATCGGGGAGCTGTTTTTT. Its translation is CASSPVGGIGELFF.

In this sample, this clone turned up once. The chain links TRBV18 to TRBJ2-5; D may correspond to TRBD1 or TRBD2 (5 bases each). V lost 3 bases to trimming and J lost 2 bases, with 13 bases between them. The CDR3 is 15 residues long. CDR1 and CDR2 from the germline V gene are KGHSH and LQKENI. For the CDR3, the DNA is TGTGCCAGCTCACCCCCCTCGGGACGTCAAGAGACCCAGTACTTC. It codes for CASSPPSGRQETQYF.